This T cell receptor beta chain was found in a study of blood T cell repertoires in COVID-19. Study-level information: The United States, Italy and Spain provided the acute and convalescent COVID-19 samples. The cDNA or gDNA used as material had been derived from T cells, B-cell-depleted T cells, or PBMCs.

V lost 5 bases and J 6 bases, leaving 7 bases between the germline ends. This CDR3 spans 11 amino acids. Looked up from germline, CDR1 is MDHEN and CDR2 is SYDVKM. The method was immunoSEQ multiplex PCR; TCRdb's version includes in-frame clones alone and lacks a portion of them. The repertoire holds 90,000 to 130,000 clones, with about 80% as singletons. The receptor was isolated from a woman older than 75 with active or convalescent COVID-19. The sequenced sample was peripheral blood. The chain carries TRBV28 and TRBJ1-2, with no clear D. CDR3 sequence: CASSVSHGYTF. CDR3 sequence (DNA): TGTGCCAGCAGTGTTTCTCATGGCTACACCTTC.